Below are 18 T cell receptor beta chains sequenced from a single sample in a study of T-cell reconstitution after alpha-beta-depleted transplantation in children. For TCRbeta, the library was prepared with unique molecular identifiers. TCRdb fed the PCR reads into MiXCR, producing one record per CDR3 protein. The data show about 210,000 distinct CDR3 sequences, with more than 15% seen just once and about 39% held by the top ten. The sample was PBMCs, mostly from graft donor cells, taken 360 days after TCRalphabeta/CD19-depleted stem cell transplant. These receptors all stem from a male patient between 2 and 10 years old who had a stem cell transplant for acute lymphoblastic leukemia, so the T cells may come from the graft donor.

The sample holds a few counts of this clonotype. The gene calls are TRBV5-1 and TRBJ1-2; tentatively, D is TRBD1 (6 bases). CDR1 SGHRS and CDR2 YFSETQ come from the germline V gene. Trimming took 0 bases from V and 3 from J, leaving 9 bases between them. The CDR3 consists of 14 residues. The DNA for the CDR3 is TGCGCCAGCAGCTTGGCAGGGGTAGACTATGGCTACACCTTC. It encodes CASSLAGVDYGYTF.

This clonotype was detected a few times. The rearrangement uses TRBV6-5 and TRBJ2-1; 13 bases agree with TRBD2. Trimming at V came to 4 bases and at J to 7 bases, leaving 7 bases not matched to a gene. This CDR3 has 16 amino acids. Germline V gives CDR1 MNHEY, CDR2 SVGAGI. The CDR3 is CASSFRGTSGVNEQFF. The DNA of the CDR3 is TGTGCCAGCAGTTTTCGCGGGACTAGCGGGGTGAATGAGCAGTTCTTC.

This chain uses TRBV28 with TRBJ2-7; the D gene is possibly TRBD1 (6 bases). V was pared by 5 bases and J by 3 bases, with 17 bases between. The CDR3 totals 15 residues. Germline V gene lookup returns CDR1 MDHEN and CDR2 SYDVKM. DNA for the CDR3: TGTGCCAGCAGTAAACCCTCAACAGGGAGCTACGAGCAGTACTTC. It specifies CASSKPSTGSYEQYF.

The V and J genes are TRBV7-8 and TRBJ2-1; 7 bases match TRBD2. Germline loops: CDR1 SGHVS, CDR2 FQNEAQ. J was trimmed by 5 bases and V by 5 bases; bases with no gene match: 12. The CDR3 sequence is 16 residues long. The CDR3 region has the DNA TGTGCCAGCAGCGTAGTGGTCGGGGGGTCGAACAATGAGCAGTTCTTC. It specifies CASSVVVGGSNNEQFF.

Here the CDR3 DNA reads TGCAGCGTTGTCCTGGGACTAGGATTCTACGAGCAGTACTTC. This gives the protein CSVVLGLGFYEQYF. This chain uses TRBV29-1 with TRBJ2-7; 8 positions match TRBD2. Germline assignment: CDR1 SQVTM and CDR2 ANQGSEA. This CDR3 has 14 residues. Germline trimming cut 4 bases from V and 3 bases from J; bases unmatched to any gene: 8.

This chain joins TRBV6-2 or TRBV6-3 and TRBJ2-3; D unclear. CDR1 is MNHEY, CDR2 SVGEGT, per germline. Trimming cost V 0 bases and J 2 bases, with 9 bases left between them. This CDR3 has 15 residues. The CDR3 DNA is TGTGCCAGCAGTTACTCGATGGTAGCCACAGATACGCAGTATTTT. Protein product: CASSYSMVATDTQYF.

This clonotype was observed a few times. The rearrangement joins TRBV7-2 to TRBJ1-5; weak D call: TRBD1 (5 bases). The germline V gene has CDR1 SGHTA and CDR2 FQGNSA. The length of the CDR3 is 14 residues. V lost 5 bases and J lost 7, with 15 bases in between. CDR3 DNA sequence: TGTGCCAGCAGCCCGAGGGACTCTGGCCAGCCCCAGCATTTT. It yields the protein CASSPRDSGQPQHF.

The chain links TRBV12-3 or TRBV12-4 to TRBJ1-2, with D possibly matching TRBD1 (5 bases). The CDR3 runs to 13 residues. V lost 6 bases and J 4 bases, leaving 12 bases between the germline ends. As DNA, the CDR3 is TGTGCCAGCAGCCCCGCAGGGAGCTATGGCTACACCTTC. This encodes CASSPAGSYGYTF.

This clonotype was recorded a few times. The V and J genes are TRBV20-1 and TRBJ2-1; perhaps TRBD2 as D (5 bases). This CDR3 contains 14 residues. Germline V gene sequence: CDR1 DFQATT, CDR2 SNEGSKA (reference sequence). V was clipped by 1 base and J by 4 bases, with 11 bases between them. In DNA form, the CDR3 reads TGCAGTGCTAGAGGCGCGGGTGTATACAATGAGCAGTTCTTC. Protein product: CSARGAGVYNEQFF.

J is TRBJ1-5 and V is TRBV5-6; 9 bases align to TRBD1. The germline gives CDR1 SGHDT, CDR2 YYEEEE. V lost 3 bases to trimming and J lost 3 bases; unmatched junction nucleotides: 7. The CDR3 sequence is 16 residues long. The CDR3 is CASSWTGDGNNQPQHF. The CDR3 DNA reads TGTGCCAGCAGCTGGACAGGGGATGGGAACAATCAGCCCCAGCATTTT.

In nucleotides, the CDR3 is TGTGCCATCAGTGAGTCGGCGGGAAGGGACTCCGAGCAGTACTTC. Translation gives CAISESAGRDSEQYF. The chain employs TRBV10-3 and TRBJ2-7; TRBD2 might be the D (6 bases). This CDR3 region has 15 residues. CDR1 and CDR2 from the germline V gene are ENHRY and SYGVKD. Between the trimmed V and J ends, which lost 0 bases and 6 bases, there was a span of 15 bases.

This clonotype appeared a few times. The gene calls are TRBV4-1 and TRBJ2-7; 7 positions match TRBD1. CDR3 length equals 16 residues. After removal of 1 base from V and 3 bases from J, the junction contained 9 bases not matched to a gene. In germline, CDR1 is MGHRA, CDR2 YSYEKL. The CDR3 sequence is CASSQVPGTVSYEQYF. The CDR3 DNA follows: TGCGCCAGCAGCCAAGTTCCCGGGACAGTGAGCTACGAGCAGTACTTC.

CDR3 bases: TGCGCCAGCAGCCTTTGGGCCCGGGACAGGGGGTTCGGAAACTATGGCTACACCTTC. Its translation is CASSLWARDRGFGNYGYTF. The chain recombines TRBV4-1 with TRBJ1-2, with 11 bases aligning to TRBD1. The ends lost 4 bases at V and 2 bases at J; junction bases unmatched: 15. Germline CDR1 reads MGHRA; CDR2 reads YSYEKL. This CDR3 comprises 19 residues.

This chain uses TRBV12-3 or TRBV12-4 with TRBJ1-1; perhaps TRBD1 as D (6 bases). The CDR3 consists of 14 residues. V was pared by 2 bases and J by 3 bases, with 10 bases between. Here the CDR3 reads CASSLQGLHTEAFF. The CDR3 nucleotides are TGTGCCAGCAGTTTACAGGGGCTCCACACTGAAGCTTTCTTT.

The CDR3 nucleotides read TGTGCCACCAGCAGAGATGGGTTGGCAGGGGCGTTGGCCGGGGAGCTGTTTTTT. It is translated as CATSRDGLAGALAGELFF. The chain links TRBV15 to TRBJ2-2, with a weak D call TRBD1 (6 bases). The CDR3 length is 18 residues. V lost 0 bases and J 6 bases, leaving 20 bases between the germline ends. The germline gives CDR1 LNHNV, CDR2 YYDKDF (reference sequence).

The chain links TRBV5-6 to TRBJ2-1; 10 bases align to TRBD2. The length of the CDR3 is 16 residues. Germline V lookup: CDR1 SGHDT, CDR2 YYEEEE. Losses at the gene ends were 1 base for V and 8 bases for J; bases not matched to a gene: 9. The CDR3 region has the DNA TGTGCCAGCAGCTTGTTTCCAGCGGGGGGGTACGATGAGCAGTTCTTC. Its protein is CASSLFPAGGYDEQFF.

The V and J genes are TRBV5-6 and TRBJ1-5; weak D call: TRBD1 (5 bases). The CDR3 is 14 residues long. Germline CDR1 SGHDT, CDR2 YYEEEE. V lost 4 bases and J 7 bases, leaving 15 bases between the germline ends. CDR3 residues: CASSLTVSGQPQHF. CDR3 DNA: TGTGCCAGCAGCCTGACAGTATCCGGGCAGCCCCAGCATTTT.

A few counts support this clonotype. CDR3 coding DNA: TGTGCCAGCAGTTTTTACCCAGGGGAATATAATTCACCCCTCCACTTT. It encodes CASSFYPGEYNSPLHF. V usage is TRBV27 and J usage is TRBJ1-6, with D perhaps matching TRBD1 (6 bases). Looked up from germline, CDR1 is MNHEY and CDR2 is SMNVEV (reference sequence). The CDR3 is made up of 16 amino acids. V shed 3 bases and J shed 4 bases, with 13 bases lying between them.